What follows are 10 T cell receptor beta chains derived from one specimen sequenced in a study of T-cell reconstitution after alpha-beta-depleted transplantation in children. Unique molecular identifiers tagged the TCRbeta library. TCRdb processed the PCR reads anew with MiXCR; each CDR3 protein has one entry. The sample contains approximately 630,000 distinct CDR3 sequences, around 13% of which appear only once. The sequencing used PBMCs, collected before TCRalphabeta/CD19-depleted stem cell transplant. The source is a girl aged 2-10 years with congenital amegakaryocytic thrombocytopenia, due to receive a stem cell transplant.

This clonotype occurred many times. This rearrangement joins TRBV20-1 to TRBJ2-2; D remains unclear. This CDR3 spans 13 amino acids. V was pared by 0 bases and J by 4 bases, with 6 bases between. Germline V gives CDR1 DFQATT, CDR2 SNEGSKA (reference sequence). The CDR3 loop is CSAREDPTGELFF. CDR3 coding DNA: TGCAGTGCTAGAGAAGATCCCACCGGGGAGCTGTTTTTT.

This clonotype showed up many times. The chain employs TRBV29-1 and TRBJ2-7; D not certain. The germline V gene encodes CDR1 SQVTM and CDR2 ANQGSEA. The germline V and J ends were trimmed by 7 bases and 4 bases, with 14 bases remaining between them. The CDR3 is made up of 12 amino acids. CDR3 bases: TGCAGCGCCACAGCTCAAACTTACGAGCAGTACTTC. Its protein is CSATAQTYEQYF.

This clonotype was counted at least ten times. CDR3 sequence: CSPFRPLPRTEAFF. In DNA, the CDR3 is TGCAGTCCCTTCAGACCTCTTCCCCGCACTGAAGCTTTCTTT. The V call is TRBV20-1, the J call TRBJ1-1; D is undetermined. The CDR3 covers 14 residues. V was shortened by 8 bases and J by 4 bases, with 20 bases between the two germline ends. Germline V gene lookup returns CDR1 DFQATT and CDR2 SNEGSKA (reference sequence).

The gene calls are TRBV5-1 and TRBJ1-2, with 7 bases that match TRBD1. This CDR3 has 16 amino acids. V was pared by 5 bases and J by 2 bases, with 12 bases of the junction left unmatched. Germline V gives CDR1 SGHRS, CDR2 YFSETQ. CDR3 coding DNA: TGCGCCAGCAGAGGAAAGCGACAGGGCTCGAACTATGGCTACACCTTC. Translating gives CASRGKRQGSNYGYTF.

This clonotype was observed a handful of times. J is TRBJ2-1 and V is TRBV5-1; a possible D gene is TRBD2 (6 bases). V was trimmed by 4 bases and J by 4 bases, leaving 12 bases between them. The length of the CDR3 is 14 residues. The germline gives CDR1 SGHRS, CDR2 YFSETQ. The CDR3 DNA is TGCGCCAGCAGCCGGCGGGATTGGTACAATGAGCAGTTCTTC. Its translation: CASSRRDWYNEQFF.

The sample holds many counts of this clonotype. The gene calls are TRBV5-1 and TRBJ2-1; TRBD2 agrees at 9 bases. The germline V gene has CDR1 SGHRS and CDR2 YFSETQ. The CDR3 consists of 16 residues. V lost 0 bases to trimming and J lost 6 bases; unmatched junction nucleotides: 7. The CDR3 is CASSLAPSGNGNEQFF. DNA for the CDR3: TGCGCCAGCAGCTTGGCCCCTAGCGGGAATGGCAATGAGCAGTTCTTC.

This clonotype was seen at least ten times. The J gene is TRBJ2-3, the V gene TRBV20-1; 10 bases align to TRBD2. The V segment lost 5 bases and the J segment 5 bases; nucleotides outside the gene matches: 4. Germline V lookup: CDR1 DFQATT, CDR2 SNEGSKA (reference sequence). This CDR3 region has 13 residues. CDR3 DNA: TGCAGTGCTTCTTTAGCGGGGGGAGATACGCAGTATTTT. It yields the protein CSASLAGGDTQYF.

This chain links TRBV9 with TRBJ2-3, with 8 bases identical to TRBD2. In germline, CDR1 is SGDLS, CDR2 YYNGEE. The CDR3 runs to 16 residues. V lost 0 bases, J lost 3 bases, and 6 bases stayed unmatched. The CDR3 reads CASSVGAGEFTDTQYF. The CDR3 region has the DNA TGTGCCAGCAGCGTAGGAGCGGGAGAATTTACAGATACGCAGTATTTT.

The chain recombines TRBV5-1 with TRBJ2-7; 11 nucleotides match TRBD2. The ends lost 1 base at V and 6 bases at J; junction bases unmatched: 3. The CDR3 length is 14 residues. CDR1 and CDR2 (germline): SGHRS, YFSETQ. This CDR3 reads CASSLTLAGAEQYF. CDR3 in DNA: TGCGCCAGCAGCTTGACACTAGCGGGAGCCGAGCAGTACTTC.

This clonotype was seen ten or more times. The chain couples TRBV3-1 to TRBJ2-2; TRBD2 agrees at 7 bases. Germline V gives CDR1 LGHDT, CDR2 YNNKEL (reference sequence). V lost 5 bases and J lost 1; bases outside the gene matches: 7. The CDR3 runs to 16 residues. Written as DNA, the CDR3 is TGTGCCAGCAGCTCTGGGAGGGGTCTGAACACCGGGGAGCTGTTTTTT. Translation gives CASSSGRGLNTGELFF.